Here is one T cell receptor beta chain with its context. The data were produced by immunoSEQ multiplex PCR, yet TCRdb's version contains in-frame clones alone and is incomplete. The table lists approximately 980,000 clones, more than 75% of them singletons. This record belongs to a study of shared clonotypes between healthy human individuals. Germline assignment: CDR1 MNHEY and CDR2 SMNVEV (reference sequence). This CDR3 is built from 15 residues. The V end lost 3 bases, the J end lost 0 bases, and 11 bases lay between the germline ends. The chain links TRBV27 to TRBJ1-2; D gene uncertain. The material sequenced was memory CD4+ T cells sorted from blood. Subset specified: CD45RA-negative fraction. This clonotype was sampled from a man aged 18 to 30 in good health. CDR3 amino acids: CASSFGSTTNYGYTF. CDR3 bases: TGTGCCAGCAGTTTCGGGAGTACAACTAACTATGGCTACACCTTC.